What follows is one TCR beta chain and its context. Study processing details: Researchers report that nucleated cell counts were estimated from reference gene primer amplification. Here immunoSEQ multiplex PCR was the method, and the copy in TCRdb shows in-frame clones only, minus some. Clone size and the V and J calls come from that table; the DNA yielded D and trimming. This table holds approximately 100,000 clones, about 85% found once. This sample is part of a study of blood T cell repertoires in COVID-19. The overall study: Researchers got acute and convalescent COVID-19 samples from the United States, Italy and Spain. The analysed material was cDNA or gDNA that came from T cells, B-cell-depleted T cells, or PBMCs.

The germline V and J ends were trimmed by 0 bases and 2 bases, with 26 bases remaining between them. The CDR3 runs to 21 residues. Looked up from germline, CDR1 is LNHDA and CDR2 is SQIVND (reference sequence). The rearrangement joins TRBV19 to TRBJ1-5; D possibly corresponds to TRBD1 (6 bases). The clonotype comes from a human donor in a cohort sampled during active COVID-19. Input material: peripheral blood. As DNA, the CDR3 is TGTGCCAGTAGTATAGATTACCGGTGGCGGGGGGGGGCAAAGGGCAATCAGCCCCAGCATTTT. This codes for CASSIDYRWRGGAKGNQPQHF.